The 18 T cell receptor beta chains given below trace back to one sample, sequenced in a study of control samples from healthy donors and cancer patients (dated by TCRdb to about 2020). Library generation was performed with the immunoSEQ multiplex PCR assay. TCRdb took over this immuneACCESS table, retaining in-frame rearrangements with V and J assigned. Such tables are incomplete; in checked studies, under half of the missing clones stem from an unresolved V gene, and the remainder is unexplained. For this sample there are under 200,000 clones; nearly 96% appear just once. The ten largest clonotypes hold just over 1% of the sample. Specimen: blood. The receptors come from a woman aged 25 to 39 in good health.

The V and J genes are TRBV9 and TRBJ1-1; TRBD1 matches 10 bases. Per germline, CDR1 SGDLS and CDR2 YYNGEE. The CDR3 loop spans 14 amino acids. J was trimmed by 8 bases and V by 4 bases; bases with no gene match: 8. CDR3 region: CASSPGQGFLEAFF. DNA for the CDR3: TGTGCCAGCAGCCCGGGACAGGGGTTTCTCGAAGCTTTCTTT.

V usage is TRBV5-1 and J usage is TRBJ2-5, with 9 bases that match TRBD1. Germline V lookup: CDR1 SGHRS, CDR2 YFSETQ. V lost 1 base to trimming and J lost 4 bases; unmatched junction nucleotides: 5. There are 15 residues in the CDR3. CDR3 sequence (DNA): TGCGCCAGCAGCTTGAGACAGGGGGGGGCAGAGACCCAGTACTTC. Protein: CASSLRQGGAETQYF.

V gene TRBV28 combines with J gene TRBJ1-1; no reliable D call. The CDR3 has 14 amino acids. The V gene's germline CDR1 is MDHEN and CDR2 SYDVKM. The V end was cut by 1 base, the J end by 1 base, with 7 bases between. CDR3 nucleotide sequence: TGTGCCAGCAGTTTATACCGGCCGAACACTGAAGCTTTCTTT. It encodes CASSLYRPNTEAFF.

Points on this clone: One end of the junction does not line up with germline, which may come from a read error. This chain links TRBV2 with TRBJ1-5, with D tentatively TRBD1 (5 bases). The CDR3 totals 13 residues. Germline V gene sequence: CDR1 SNHLY, CDR2 FYNNEI. The CDR3 DNA reads TGTGCCAGCAGAGAAGATAGGGGTCAGCCCCAGCATTTT. As protein: CASREDRGQPQHF.

The genes are TRBV4-1 and TRBJ2-1; D remains ambiguous. The CDR3 totals 13 residues. Trimming shortened V by 0 bases and J by 14 bases, and 14 bases separated the two germline ends. The germline V gene encodes CDR1 MGHRA and CDR2 YSYEKL. The CDR3 DNA follows: TGCGCCAGCAGCCAAGATCGGCTGACCCCGGAGTTCTTC. Its translation is CASSQDRLTPEFF.

V gene TRBV13 combines with J gene TRBJ2-1; 10 bases fit TRBD1. The CDR3 spans 15 residues. V shed 5 bases and J 5 bases; nucleotides not matched to a gene: 6. Germline CDR1 reads PRHDT; CDR2 reads FYEKMQ (reference sequence). CDR3 amino acids: CASSRDRGTNNEQFF. In DNA form, the CDR3 reads TGTGCCAGCAGCCGGGACAGGGGAACGAACAATGAGCAGTTCTTC.

V is TRBV28 and J is TRBJ2-1; 7 bases align to TRBD2. Germline V gene data show CDR1 as MDHEN and CDR2 as SYDVKM. The V and J ends lost 8 bases and 0 bases, in that order; junction bases with no gene match: 10. The CDR3 is 16 amino acids. The CDR3 DNA reads TGTGCCAGCGAACCCAGTGGCGGGAGCTCCTACAATGAGCAGTTCTTC. It translates to CASEPSGGSSYNEQFF.

The chain joins TRBV5-6 to TRBJ1-4; D might be TRBD1 (6 bases). Germline-derived CDR1 and CDR2 are SGHDT and YYEEEE. Trimming cost V 3 bases and J 5 bases, with 17 bases left between them. The CDR3 has 16 amino acids. The CDR3 nucleotides are TGTGCCAGCAGCTCCCCCCGGGGGGCGTTGAATGAAAAACTGTTTTTT. It specifies CASSSPRGALNEKLFF.

CDR3: CASSSWTGRGEQFF. The CDR3 region has the DNA TGTGCCAGTAGTTCGTGGACGGGGAGAGGTGAGCAGTTCTTC. The rearrangement uses TRBV19 and TRBJ2-1; maybe TRBD2 (5 bases). Germline assignment: CDR1 LNHDA and CDR2 SQIVND (reference sequence). CDR3 length equals 14 residues. The germline V and J ends were trimmed by 5 bases and 9 bases, with 17 bases remaining between them.

The rearrangement links TRBV28 to TRBJ1-5, with TRBD1 identical over 7 bases. The V gene end was trimmed by 5 bases and the J gene end by 5 bases; junction bases not matched to a gene: 9. Looked up from germline, CDR1 is MDHEN and CDR2 is SYDVKM. The CDR3 is 15 amino acids. The CDR3 DNA is TGTGCCAGCAGTACAAGACAGGGAGTAGATCAGCCCCAGCATTTT. Protein product: CASSTRQGVDQPQHF.

The chain carries TRBV28 and TRBJ1-2, with D uncertain. Germline-derived CDR1 and CDR2 are MDHEN and SYDVKM. The V and J ends lost 0 bases and 5 bases respectively, with 7 bases between them. The CDR3 contains 13 residues. The DNA of the CDR3 is TGTGCCAGCAGTTTATGGGGAGCATATGGCTACACCTTC. This sequence encodes CASSLWGAYGYTF.

The chain has TRBV27 and TRBJ2-2; 11 bases line up with TRBD2. CDR3 size: 18 residues. V lost 6 bases and J lost 0; bases outside the gene matches: 9. Germline CDR1 reads MNHEY; CDR2 reads SMNVEV (reference sequence). This CDR3 is CASRSVGTSGANTGELFF. As DNA, the CDR3 is TGTGCCAGCAGGAGCGTGGGGACTAGCGGTGCGAACACCGGGGAGCTGTTTTTT.

This chain connects TRBV2 to TRBJ1-4; the D gene is possibly TRBD1 (6 bases). V lost 6 bases to trimming and J lost 6 bases, with 14 bases between them. Germline V gene data show CDR1 as SNHLY and CDR2 as FYNNEI. This CDR3 comprises 14 residues. CDR3 sequence (DNA): TGTGCCAGCAGCAGGGACACGGATTATGAAAAACTGTTTTTT. This codes for CASSRDTDYEKLFF.

V gene TRBV27 combines with J gene TRBJ1-2, with 9 bases lining up with TRBD1. The CDR3 totals 12 residues. With V trimmed by 7 bases and J by 7 bases, 4 bases remained unmatched. CDR1 is MNHEY, CDR2 SMNVEV, per germline (reference sequence). The chain's CDR3 is CASKQGAGGYTF. The CDR3 DNA sequence: TGTGCCAGCAAACAGGGGGCGGGTGGCTACACCTTC.

The rearrangement uses TRBV18 and TRBJ2-1; TRBD1 is a possible D gene (6 bases). Per germline, CDR1 KGHSH and CDR2 LQKENI. V was pared by 4 bases and J by 10 bases, with 11 bases between. CDR3 length: 12 amino acids. CDR3 DNA sequence: TGTGCCAGCTCACGCCGGACAGACGAGCAGTTCTTC. Amino acids: CASSRRTDEQFF.

CDR3 coding DNA: TGCGCCAGCAGCTTGGGACACGCGAACACCGGGGAGCTGTTTTTT. This sequence encodes CASSLGHANTGELFF. The chain joins TRBV5-1 to TRBJ2-2, with no clear D. V was pared by 0 bases and J by 0 bases, with 6 bases between. The germline V gene encodes CDR1 SGHRS and CDR2 YFSETQ. This CDR3 comprises 15 residues.

The chain recombines TRBV7-8 with TRBJ1-4; no firm D call. CDR1 SGHVS and CDR2 FQNEAQ come from the germline V gene. The CDR3 loop spans 14 amino acids. Between the trimmed V and J ends, which lost 5 bases and 6 bases, there was a span of 13 bases. The CDR3 nucleotides are TGTGCCAGCAGCCTCGCCGGGCCTCATGAAAAACTGTTTTTT. Its protein is CASSLAGPHEKLFF.

Details on this clone: Other DNA sequences of this sample code for an identical CDR3. The chain links TRBV7-9 to TRBJ2-2; TRBD1 might be the D (6 bases). Trimming cost V 5 bases and J 5 bases, with 18 bases left between them. CDR3 length: 16 residues. CDR1 and CDR2 (germline): SEHNR, FQNEAQ (reference sequence). CDR3 bases: TGTGCCAGCAGCCCCCGGCAGGGGAAAGGGACCGGGGAGCTGTTTTTT. Amino acids: CASSPRQGKGTGELFF.